This T cell receptor (beta chain) stems from a study of T cells in Graves' hyperthyroidism and ophthalmopathy (dated by TCRdb to the late 2010s). Regarding the study in general: Peripheral blood was collected at initial diagnosis, before any treatment. To identify distinguishing TCR V-J signatures, a discovery cohort of about a hundred patients was used, comprising some 45 with Graves' ophthalmopathy and some 60 with stable Graves' hyperthyroidism. An independent validation cohort of 18 to 20 hyperthyroidism patients and 17 patients who later progressed to ophthalmopathy tested prospective prediction of ophthalmopathy. The approximately 100 discovery patients were randomly split 7:3 into training and test sets. In addition, the study compared T-cell repertoires in thyroid tissue and in blood from over 5 Graves' hyperthyroidism patients. After blood sampling, hyperthyroidism patients were treated with methimazole at a starting dose of 30 mg daily, and ophthalmopathy patients were treated with high-dose intravenous methylprednisolone. TCR Vbeta CDR3 sequencing of fewer than 150 peripheral blood samples (43 ophthalmopathy, roughly 72 hyperthyroidism and roughly 17 progressor patients) is reported in the paper. The full study reports these points: Sample size was not statistically predetermined, and blinding of investigators to group allocation was not performed. Most expanded thyroid clonotypes (frequency above 0.001) were also detected in blood, suggesting blood repertoires may reflect thyroid immune responses. In cross-validation, a model built on a 13 V-J signature told ophthalmopathy apart from stable hyperthyroidism with roughly 87% sensitivity and roughly 82% specificity, and in testing the same model reached 80%/75%. During validation, the model predicted progression to ophthalmopathy a median of about 6.3 months ahead of onset, with around 71% sensitivity and roughly 72% specificity.

The junction shows trimming of 3 bases on V and 2 bases on J, plus 13 bases between the germline ends. Taken from cysteine to phenylalanine, the CDR3 has 15 residues. Only the CDR3 portion is preserved as DNA: 45 bases, with reading frame beginning at the first base. CDR1 and CDR2 are read off the germline V gene as SGDLS and YYNGEE. In the ophthalmopathy patients, disease was moderately to severely active, with a Clinical Activity Score of 3 or more, a NOSPECS grade of 4 or more, and a duration of less than 3 months. Exclusion was applied to patients with uncontrolled infections, other autoimmune diseases, pregnancy or lactation. Diagnoses relied on clinical symptoms, serum thyroxine and TRAb, thyroid ultrasound and orbital computed tomography. PBMCs were separated from approximately 9.9 ml of fresh peripheral blood using Ficoll-Paque density gradient centrifugation. Trizol reagent was used to extract total RNA, and RNA quality was then checked on an Agilent 2100 Bioanalyzer.

Remarks on this clonotype: Its antigen specificity is not known. No per-base quality is available; no much larger clone lies one base away.

The TCR beta CDR3 regions were amplified from the RNA transcripts. A first-round RT-PCR of the TCR CDR3 used the HTBI primer set with the Qiagen OneStep RT-PCR kit. The libraries were constructed in a second round of multiplex PCR and then size-selected and purified. Libraries were sequenced paired-end with 100 bp reads on an Illumina HiSeq2000. Turning to the authors' computational methods: SOAPnuke was used to process the raw data, removing reads that contained adapters or uncalled bases, had a mean Phred below 15, or lacked an exact match to the constant primer or identifier. COPE v1.2.5 was used to merge high-quality paired reads, and clonotypes were defined as unique nucleotide sequences. MiTCR v1.1 was used to align the clonotypes against IMGT TRBV, TRBD and TRBJ reference segments. Analysis was restricted to V-J combinations with a frequency above 0.0001, which covered 98% to 99.2% of repertoires. A TCS score was defined as the ratio between F50 (clonal expansion) and ExV (chaos), using BLOSUM62-based TCRdist between CDR3 peptides within each V-J. Welch's t-statistics and random forest reduced several hundred V-J features to about 12, which were used in a naive Bayes classifier (R e1071). TCRdb itself trimmed the public reads at Q25 with fastp, ran MiXCR and retained productive beta chains. Under each unique CDR3 protein, matching rows form one entry showing the most common genes and DNA. It is TCRdb's table, rather than the study itself, that gives the V and J calls and clone size. The sample table contains some 320,000 distinct CDR3 sequences; only one count was recorded for roughly 15% of them. 30% to 35% of the sample comes from the top ten.

Rearrangement joined TRBV9 to TRBJ2-3, with no D gene named confidently. This TCR was sampled from a woman in her thirties or forties with Graves' ophthalmopathy. The source material was blood. The DNA sequence reads TGTGCCAGCAGCGCCGTTTCTAGGGCCACAGATACGCAGTATTTT. It is translated as CASSAVSRATDTQYF.